Sequencing of this TCR beta chain was carried out in a study of blood T cells in healthy people across ages. The study's findings and limits: Expanded clonotype shifts may have been confounded, as the donors had an unknown CMV status. Considered underestimates were the diversity estimates obtained from one million T cells.

This clonotype was observed a handful of times. The antigen is unknown. A sample-barcoded 5' primer and a J-beta primer mix were used in a second PCR of roughly 7 to 12 cycles. From each sample, at least 2.5 million paired-end reads containing CDR3 were obtained. TCRdb reprocessed the 5' RACE reads with MiXCR, giving one entry per CDR3 protein. The table shows 540,000 or so distinct CDR3 sequences, with around half occurring only once. Germline loops: CDR1 SGHTA, CDR2 FQGNSA. The CDR3 loop spans 13 amino acids. The V end lost 4 bases, the J end lost 5 bases, and 12 bases lay between the germline ends. The sample was blood. The chain joins TRBV7-2 to TRBJ2-7; maybe TRBD1 (6 bases). The TCR originated in a man aged 80 or over in good health. CDR3 nucleotide sequence: TGTGCCAGCAGCTATGCCAGGGGTAACGAGCAGTACTTC. Translated: CASSYARGNEQYF. The variable domain in full, completed from reference TRBV7-2 and TRBJ2-7, reads GAGVSQSPSNKVTEKGKDVELRCDPISGHTALYWYRQSLGQGLEFLIYFQGNSAPDKSGLPSDRFSAERTGGSVSTLTIQRTQQEDSAVYLCASSYARGNEQYFGPGTRLTVT.